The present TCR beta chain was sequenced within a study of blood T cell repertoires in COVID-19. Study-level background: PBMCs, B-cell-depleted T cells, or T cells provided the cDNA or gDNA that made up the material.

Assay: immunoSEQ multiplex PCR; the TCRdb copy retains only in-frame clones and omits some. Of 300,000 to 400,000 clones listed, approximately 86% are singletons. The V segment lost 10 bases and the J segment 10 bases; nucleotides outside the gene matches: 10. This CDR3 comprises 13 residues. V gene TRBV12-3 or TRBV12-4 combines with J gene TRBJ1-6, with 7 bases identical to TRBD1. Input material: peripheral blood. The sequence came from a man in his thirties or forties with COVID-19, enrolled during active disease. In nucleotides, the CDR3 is TGTGCCACCAAGATAGGGGGCGGATCACCCCTCCACTTT. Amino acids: CATKIGGGSPLHF.